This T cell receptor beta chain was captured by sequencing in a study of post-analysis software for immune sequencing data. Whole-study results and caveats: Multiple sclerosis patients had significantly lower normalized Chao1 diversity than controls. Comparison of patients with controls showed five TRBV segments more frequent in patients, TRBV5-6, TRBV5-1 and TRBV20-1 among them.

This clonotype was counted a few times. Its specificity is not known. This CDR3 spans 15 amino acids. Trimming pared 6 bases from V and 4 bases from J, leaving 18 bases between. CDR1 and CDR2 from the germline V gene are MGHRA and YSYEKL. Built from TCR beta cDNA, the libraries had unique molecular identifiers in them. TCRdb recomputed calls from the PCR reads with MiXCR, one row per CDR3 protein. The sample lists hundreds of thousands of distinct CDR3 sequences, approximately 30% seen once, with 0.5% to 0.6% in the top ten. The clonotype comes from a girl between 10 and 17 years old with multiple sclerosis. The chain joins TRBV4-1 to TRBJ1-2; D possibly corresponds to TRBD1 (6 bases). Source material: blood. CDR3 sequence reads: CASRHTPGDGYGYTF. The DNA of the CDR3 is TGCGCCAGCAGGCATACACCAGGGGACGGCTATGGCTACACCTTC.